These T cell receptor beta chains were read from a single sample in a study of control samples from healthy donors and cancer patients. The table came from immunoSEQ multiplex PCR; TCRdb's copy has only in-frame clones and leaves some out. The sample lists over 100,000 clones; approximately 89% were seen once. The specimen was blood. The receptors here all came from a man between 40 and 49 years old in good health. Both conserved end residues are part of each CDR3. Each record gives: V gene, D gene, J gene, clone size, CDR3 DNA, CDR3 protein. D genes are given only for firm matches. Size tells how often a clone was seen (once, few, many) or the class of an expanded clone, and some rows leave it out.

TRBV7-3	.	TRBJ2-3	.	TGTGCCAGCAGCTTAAACTTCGGCGGGGACACAGATACGCAGTATTTT	CASSLNFGGDTDTQYF
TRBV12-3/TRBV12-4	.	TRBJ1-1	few	TGTGCCAGCAGTTCCCGACAGGATATTGAAGCTTTCTTT	CASSSRQDIEAFF
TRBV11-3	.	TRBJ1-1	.	TGTGCCAGCAGCTTAGAGGGTACCACTGAAGCTTTCTTT	CASSLEGTTEAFF
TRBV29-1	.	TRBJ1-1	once	TGCAGCGTTGACATAGAAATACGGGCTTTCTTT	CSVDIEIRAFF
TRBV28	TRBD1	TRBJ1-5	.	TGTGCCAGCTCCCTCCCAGGGACAGGGGGCTCCGGGCCCCAGCATTTT	CASSLPGTGGSGPQHF
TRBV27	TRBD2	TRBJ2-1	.	TGTGCCAGCAGTTACTTTGGACTAGCGGGGAAACACAATGAGCAGTTCTTC	CASSYFGLAGKHNEQFF
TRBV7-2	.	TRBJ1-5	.	TGTGCCAGCAGCCCCTTAAGGCAGACGGACAGCAATCAGCCCCAGCATTTT	CASSPLRQTDSNQPQHF
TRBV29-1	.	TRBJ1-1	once	TGCAGCGTAGATCAGGGCGAGAACACTGAAGCTTTCTTT	CSVDQGENTEAFF
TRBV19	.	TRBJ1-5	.	TGTGCCAGTAGCCTTATATCCCTCAATCAGCCCCAGCATTTT	CASSLISLNQPQHF
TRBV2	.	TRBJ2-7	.	TGTGCCAGCACCCCCTTAGGTTTGGCGGCCTACGAGCAGTACTTC	CASTPLGLAAYEQYF
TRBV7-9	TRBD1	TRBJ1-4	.	TGTGCCAGCAGCCCCGGGACAGGGACTCGTGAAAAACTGTTTTTT	CASSPGTGTREKLFF
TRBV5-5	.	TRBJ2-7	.	TGTGCCAGCAGCCTCCAAAGGGGCTACGAGCAGTACTTC	CASSLQRGYEQYF
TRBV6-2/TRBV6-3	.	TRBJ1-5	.	TGTGCCAGCAGTGGGGGACGCCGGATAAATAGCAATCAGCCCCAGCATTTT	CASSGGRRINSNQPQHF
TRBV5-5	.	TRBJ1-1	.	TGTGCCAGCAGCTTTTCACGTCGAGACACTGAAGCTTTCTTT	CASSFSRRDTEAFF
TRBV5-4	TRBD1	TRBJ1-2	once	TGTGCCAGCAGCCCTAACACCGACAGGGGTGGAGGCTACACCTTC	CASSPNTDRGGGYTF
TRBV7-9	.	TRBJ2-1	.	TGTGCCAGCAGGCGAACGGGGTTTGGCGAGCAGTTCTTC	CASRRTGFGEQFF
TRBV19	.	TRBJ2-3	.	TGTGCCAGTAGTATCGGCATCCCGGATACGCAGTATTTT	CASSIGIPDTQYF
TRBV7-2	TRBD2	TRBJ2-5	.	TGTGCCAGCAGCTTGACTAGCGGGGTTCAAGAGACCCAGTACTTC	CASSLTSGVQETQYF
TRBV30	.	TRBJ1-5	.	TGTGCCTGGCGGGGACCGAGTCTAAATCAGCCCCAGCATTTT	CAWRGPSLNQPQHF
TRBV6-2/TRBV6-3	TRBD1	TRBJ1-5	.	TGTGCCAGCAGCCGACAGGGTTCAGGCAATCAGCCCCAGCATTTT	CASSRQGSGNQPQHF
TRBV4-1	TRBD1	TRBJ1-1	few	TGCGCCAGCAGCCAATATTCAGGGGGAGGCACTGAAGCTTTCTTT	CASSQYSGGGTEAFF
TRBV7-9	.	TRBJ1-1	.	TGTGCCAGCAGCCTAGGGGCTACGAACACTGAAGCTTTCTTT	CASSLGATNTEAFF
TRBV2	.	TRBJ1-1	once	TGTGCCAGCAGTATTGACAGTAACACTGAAGCTTTCTTT	CASSIDSNTEAFF
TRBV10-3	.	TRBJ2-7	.	TGTGCCATCAGTGGCGGGCTCACCTACGAGCAGTACTTC	CAISGGLTYEQYF
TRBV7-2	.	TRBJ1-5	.	TGTGCCAGCAGCCCCCCGGGACGGCAAGATCAGCCCCAGCATTTT	CASSPPGRQDQPQHF
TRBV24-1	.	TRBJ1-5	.	TGTGCCACCAGTTCGGTCTATAGCAATCAGCCCCAGCATTTT	CATSSVYSNQPQHF
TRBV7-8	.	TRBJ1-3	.	TGTGCCAGCAGCCGAGAAGGGGCTGGAAACACCATATATTTT	CASSREGAGNTIYF
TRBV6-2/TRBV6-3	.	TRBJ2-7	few	TGTGCCAGCAGTGGACAGACCTACGAGCAGTACTTC	CASSGQTYEQYF
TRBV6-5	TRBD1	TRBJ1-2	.	TGTGCCAGCGACGTAACCCTGACAGGGAACTATGGCTACACCTTC	CASDVTLTGNYGYTF
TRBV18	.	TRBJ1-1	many	TGTGCCAGCTCACCCGATCTGAACACTGAAGCTTTCTTT	CASSPDLNTEAFF